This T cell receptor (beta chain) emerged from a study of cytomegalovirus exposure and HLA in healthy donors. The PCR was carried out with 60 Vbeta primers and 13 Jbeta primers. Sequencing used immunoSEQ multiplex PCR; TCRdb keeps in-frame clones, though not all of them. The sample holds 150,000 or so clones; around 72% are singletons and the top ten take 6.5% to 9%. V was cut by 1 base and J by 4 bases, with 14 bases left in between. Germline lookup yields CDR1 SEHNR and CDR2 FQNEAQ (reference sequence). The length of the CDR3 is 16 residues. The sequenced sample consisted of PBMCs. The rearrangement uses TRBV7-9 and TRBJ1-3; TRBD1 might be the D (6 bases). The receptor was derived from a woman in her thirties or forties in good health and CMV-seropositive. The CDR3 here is CASSLVTRDIGNTIYF. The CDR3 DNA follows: TGTGCCAGCAGCTTAGTTACTCGGGACATAGGAAACACCATATATTTT.